These 10 T cell receptor beta chains came from one sample sequenced in a study of siplizumab effects on memory and regulatory T cells. Profiled with immunoSEQ multiplex PCR; TCRdb holds only in-frame clones, not every one. The table lists tens of thousands of clones, roughly 95% of them singletons. Sequenced sample: naive CD4+ T cells sorted from blood. The receptors shown here come from a human donor in good health.

The rearrangement uses TRBV29-1 and TRBJ2-5, with a weak D call TRBD1 (6 bases). CDR1 is SQVTM and CDR2 is ANQGSEA in the germline V gene. The CDR3 loop spans 12 amino acids. The germline V and J ends were trimmed by 7 bases and 2 bases, with 11 bases remaining between them. The CDR3 DNA follows: TGCAGCGGCTTCAGGGGTCAAGAGACCCAGTACTTC. Encoded protein: CSGFRGQETQYF.

This chain connects TRBV2 to TRBJ2-1; 8 bases align to TRBD1. This CDR3 has 13 residues. Germline values: CDR1 SNHLY, CDR2 FYNNEI. V dropped 10 bases and J dropped 6; count of bases not matched to a gene: 8. Here the CDR3 DNA reads TGTGCCACCCGGACAGGGTGGAGCAATGAGCAGTTCTTC. It translates to CATRTGWSNEQFF.

The chain uses TRBV7-9 and TRBJ2-2; D is undetermined. The CDR3 contains 13 residues. The germline V gene encodes CDR1 SEHNR and CDR2 FQNEAQ (reference sequence). V was cut by 7 bases and J by 2 bases, with 8 bases left in between. This CDR3 is CASTVDNTGELFF. The CDR3 DNA reads as TGTGCCAGCACGGTCGACAACACCGGGGAGCTGTTTTTT. The full variable domain, rest sourced from reference TRBV7-9 and TRBJ2-2, is DTGVSQNPRHKITKRGQNVTFRCDPISEHNRLYWYRQTLGQGPEFLTYFQNEAQLEKSRLLSDRFSAERPKGSFSTLEIQRTEQGDSAMYLCASTVDNTGELFFGEGSRLTVL.

The J gene is TRBJ1-1, the V gene TRBV6-6; D gene uncertain. Trimming took 2 bases from V and 1 from J, leaving 8 bases between them. Looked up from germline, CDR1 is MNHNY and CDR2 is SVGAGI (reference sequence). This CDR3 is built from 14 residues. CDR3 loop: CASSYGLGNTEAFF. The CDR3 region has the DNA TGTGCCAGCAGTTACGGGCTTGGGAACACTGAAGCTTTCTTT.

This chain connects TRBV19 to TRBJ1-2, with no clear D. Germline V lookup: CDR1 LNHDA, CDR2 SQIVND (reference sequence). The CDR3 is made up of 14 amino acids. The V and J ends lost 2 bases and 4 bases respectively, with 11 bases between them. DNA for the CDR3: TGTGCCAGTAGTATAAGTCATGATGCCTATGGCTACACCTTC. Protein: CASSISHDAYGYTF.

This clone has just one count. The chain is built from TRBV7-9 and TRBJ1-4; D gene unclear. The V and J ends lost 4 bases and 4 bases respectively, with 13 bases between them. CDR1 and CDR2 from the germline V gene are SEHNR and FQNEAQ (reference sequence). The CDR3 loop spans 15 amino acids. The CDR3 sequence is CASSSRRIGNEKLFF. The CDR3 bases are TGTGCCAGCAGCTCGCGGAGGATCGGTAATGAAAAACTGTTTTTT.

The chain joins TRBV18 to TRBJ2-5; D is unclear. The germline V and J ends were trimmed by 4 bases and 1 base, with 10 bases remaining between them. Germline CDR1 KGHSH, CDR2 LQKENI. The CDR3 totals 14 residues. The CDR3 DNA sequence: TGTGCCAGCTCACGGTTGCCCATCCAAGAGACCCAGTACTTC. This encodes CASSRLPIQETQYF.

This chain links TRBV23-1 with TRBJ2-7; 7 bases align to TRBD1. TRBV23-1 is reported as an ORF; its role is uncertain. The CDR3 loop spans 15 amino acids. J gave up 7 bases and V 6 bases, and 15 bases lay outside the gene matches. CDR3: CASSLSRQGLWEQYF. CDR3 bases: TGCGCCAGCAGCCTATCGAGACAGGGTTTGTGGGAGCAGTACTTC.

The V call is TRBV11-2, the J call TRBJ1-3; no definite D call. Germline values: CDR1 SGHAT, CDR2 FQNNGV. V lost 2 bases and J lost 6, with 11 bases in between. The CDR3 totals 14 residues. CDR3 nucleotide sequence: TGTGCCAGCAGCTTATACCGGGAGGAAAACACCATATATTTT. It yields the protein CASSLYREENTIYF.

The chain is built from TRBV6-5 and TRBJ1-2; D unresolved. The CDR3 consists of 13 residues. Germline V gene data show CDR1 as MNHEY and CDR2 as SVGAGI. The V gene lost 1 base and the J gene lost 4 bases, with 7 bases spanning the gap. The CDR3 loop reads CASSYWGFYGYTF. The CDR3 DNA reads as TGTGCCAGCAGTTACTGGGGTTTCTATGGCTACACCTTC.